This entry concerns a single TCR beta chain. This sample was included in a study of blood T cell repertoires in COVID-19. Across the whole study: Researchers got acute and convalescent COVID-19 samples from the United States, Italy and Spain. Sample material is recorded as cDNA or gDNA derived from T cells, B-cell-depleted T cells, or PBMCs.

The CDR3 loop spans 15 amino acids. V gave up 2 bases and J gave up 4 bases; unmatched junction bases: 5. The germline CDR1 and CDR2 sequences are MNHEY and SVGAGI. Source study methods: Researchers report that nucleated cell counts were estimated from reference gene primer amplification. Measured with immunoSEQ multiplex PCR; TCRdb has only the in-frame clones, and not every one. The D gene and trimming were derived from the DNA, and the V and J assignments and clone size from that table. The profile shows about 55,000 clones, around 83% of them singletons. The gene calls are TRBV6-5 and TRBJ1-1; 9 bases fit TRBD1. Sequenced: peripheral blood. This TCR was recovered from a human donor in a cohort sampled during active COVID-19. The CDR3 sequence: CASSYLGQGITEAFF. CDR3 DNA sequence: TGTGCCAGCAGTTACCTCGGACAGGGGATCACTGAAGCTTTCTTT.